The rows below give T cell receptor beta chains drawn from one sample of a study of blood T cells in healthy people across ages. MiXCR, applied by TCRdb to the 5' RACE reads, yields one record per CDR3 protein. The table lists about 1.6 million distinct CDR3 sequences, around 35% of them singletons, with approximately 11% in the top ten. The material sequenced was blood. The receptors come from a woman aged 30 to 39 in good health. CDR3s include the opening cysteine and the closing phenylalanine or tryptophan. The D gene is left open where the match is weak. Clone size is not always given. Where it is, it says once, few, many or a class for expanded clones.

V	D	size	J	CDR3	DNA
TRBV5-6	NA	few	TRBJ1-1	CASSQGGPTEAFF	TGTGCCAGCAGCCAGGGAGGGCCCACTGAAGCTTTCTTT
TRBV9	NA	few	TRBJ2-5	CASSSRTDLETQYF	TGTGCCAGCAGCTCCCGGACGGACTTAGAGACCCAGTACTTC
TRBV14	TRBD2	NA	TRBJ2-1	CASSQVPGLAGFSYNEQFF	TGTGCCAGCAGCCAAGTTCCGGGACTAGCGGGATTTTCCTACAATGAGCAGTTCTTC
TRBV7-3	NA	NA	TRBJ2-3	CASSFSDNTDTQYF	TGTGCCAGCAGCTTCTCCGACAACACAGATACGCAGTATTTT
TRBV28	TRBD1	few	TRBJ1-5	CASSILDREDQPQHF	TGTGCCAGCAGTATACTTGACAGGGAGGATCAGCCCCAGCATTTT
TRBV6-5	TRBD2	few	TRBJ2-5	CASSYFTTSGRAPETQYF	TGTGCCAGCAGTTACTTTACGACTAGCGGGAGGGCCCCGGAGACCCAGTACTTC
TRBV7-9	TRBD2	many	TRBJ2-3	CASSLGRGAQEDTQYF	TGTGCCAGCAGCTTGGGGCGGGGGGCCCAGGAAGATACGCAGTATTTT
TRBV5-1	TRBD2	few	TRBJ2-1	CASTLGLSGEQFF	TGCGCCAGCACCCTGGGACTATCAGGTGAGCAGTTCTTC
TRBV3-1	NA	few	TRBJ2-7	CASSGLVTSEQYF	TGTGCCAGCAGTGGACTGGTCACTAGCGAGCAGTACTTC
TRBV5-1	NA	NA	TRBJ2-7	CASQPLSSYEQYF	TGCGCCAGTCAACCGTTGAGCTCCTACGAGCAGTACTTC
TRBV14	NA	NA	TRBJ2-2	CASSQDMRLGTGELFF	TGTGCCAGCAGCCAAGATATGCGGCTTGGGACTGGGGAGCTGTTTTTT
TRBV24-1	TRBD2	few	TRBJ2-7	CATRRGGLAGVIGYEQYF	TGTGCCACCAGGCGGGGGGGGCTAGCGGGAGTTATCGGCTACGAGCAGTACTTC
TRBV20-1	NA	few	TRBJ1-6	CSASPGRRNSPLHF	TGCAGTGCTAGTCCAGGGAGAAGGAATTCACCCCTCCACTTT
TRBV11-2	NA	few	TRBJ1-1	CASSLGAAIRGREAFF	TGTGCCAGCAGCTTAGGGGCAGCGATACGAGGCCGTGAAGCTTTCTTT
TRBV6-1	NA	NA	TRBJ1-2	CASSEGGQGNGYTF	TGTGCCAGCAGTGAGGGCGGGCAGGGGAATGGCTACACCTTC
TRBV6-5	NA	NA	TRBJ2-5	CASGRLSSAQYF	TGTGCCAGCGGAAGGTTGTCTTCCGCCCAGTACTTC
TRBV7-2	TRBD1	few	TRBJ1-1	CASSANRQGTEAFF	TGTGCCAGCAGCGCCAATAGACAGGGTACTGAAGCTTTCTTT
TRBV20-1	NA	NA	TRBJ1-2	CSAGSTNYGYTF	TGCAGTGCTGGCAGTACTAACTATGGCTACACCTTC
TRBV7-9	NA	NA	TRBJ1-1	CASSLFGEDTEAFF	TGTGCCAGCAGCCTCTTCGGGGAAGACACTGAAGCTTTCTTT
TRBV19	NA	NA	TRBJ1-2	CATLAGELSNYGYTF	TGTGCTACCCTGGCGGGAGAACTTTCTAACTATGGCTACACCTTC
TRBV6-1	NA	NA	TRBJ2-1	CASSGEPLGEQFF	TGTGCCAGCAGTGGAGAACCCTTGGGTGAGCAGTTCTTC
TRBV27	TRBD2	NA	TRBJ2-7	CASSLSWTSGSYEQYF	TGTGCCAGCAGTCTATCCTGGACTAGCGGGAGCTACGAGCAGTACTTC
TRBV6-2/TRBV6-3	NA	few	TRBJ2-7	CASSWRLRDEQYF	TGTGCCAGCAGTTGGCGCCTTAGGGACGAGCAGTACTTC
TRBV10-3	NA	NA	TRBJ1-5	CAASGAGSGQPQHF	TGTGCCGCCTCAGGTGCAGGTTCTGGTCAGCCCCAGCATTTT
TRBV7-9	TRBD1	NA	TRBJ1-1	CASSSRDRNTKAFF	TGTGCCAGCAGCTCCCGGGACAGGAACACTAAAGCTTTCTTT
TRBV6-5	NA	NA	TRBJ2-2	CASSFAGGREAGELFF	TGTGCCAGCAGTTTTGCTGGAGGAAGAGAAGCCGGGGAGCTGTTTTTT
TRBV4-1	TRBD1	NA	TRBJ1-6	CASSRGTGDNSPLHF	TGCGCCAGCAGCCGTGGGACAGGGGATAATTCACCCCTCCACTTT
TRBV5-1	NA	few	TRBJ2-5	CASSLQPVGETQYF	TGCGCCAGCAGCTTGCAGCCGGTCGGGGAGACCCAGTACTTC
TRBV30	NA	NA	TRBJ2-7	CAWGRFSTEQYF	TGTGCCTGGGGGAGATTTAGCACCGAGCAGTACTTC
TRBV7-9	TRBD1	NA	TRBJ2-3	CASSFIPVQGMLDAQYF	TGTGCCAGCAGCTTTATCCCCGTACAGGGGATGTTGGATGCGCAGTATTTT
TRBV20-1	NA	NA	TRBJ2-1	CSAPGAGATYNEQFF	TGCAGTGCCCCGGGGGCGGGGGCTACCTACAATGAGCAGTTCTTC
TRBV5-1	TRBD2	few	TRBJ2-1	CASSLAGGKSSSSYNEQFF	TGCGCCAGCAGTCTAGCGGGAGGAAAATCCTCGAGCTCCTACAATGAGCAGTTCTTC
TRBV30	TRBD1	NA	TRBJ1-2	CAWIIQTGGGYTF	TGTGCCTGGATCATACAGACAGGGGGAGGCTACACCTTC
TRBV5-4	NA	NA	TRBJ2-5	CASSYGRPYQETQYF	TGTGCCAGCAGCTACGGGAGACCGTACCAAGAGACCCAGTACTTC
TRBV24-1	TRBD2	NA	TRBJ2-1	CATSDSGLAGGNEQFF	TGTGCCACCAGTGATTCTGGACTAGCGGGAGGGAATGAGCAGTTCTTC
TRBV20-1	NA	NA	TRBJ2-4	CSARDWGVVAKNIQYF	TGCAGTGCTAGAGATTGGGGGGTAGTCGCCAAAAACATTCAGTACTTC
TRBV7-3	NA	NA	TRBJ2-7	CASSLIRVTPYEQYF	TGTGCCAGCAGCTTAATAAGGGTTACACCCTACGAGCAGTACTTC
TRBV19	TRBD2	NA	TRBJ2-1	CASSGLAGDERGGYNEQFF	TGTGCCAGTAGCGGACTAGCGGGAGATGAGAGGGGGGGCTACAATGAGCAGTTCTTC
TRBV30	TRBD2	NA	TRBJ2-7	CAWSVEREFYEQYF	TGTGCCTGGAGTGTTGAGCGGGAGTTCTACGAGCAGTACTTC
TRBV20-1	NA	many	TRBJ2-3	CSAPKVGTDTQYF	TGCAGTGCCCCGAAAGTGGGCACAGATACGCAGTATTTT
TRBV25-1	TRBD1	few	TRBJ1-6	CASSDETGYNSPLHF	TGTGCCAGCAGTGACGAGACAGGGTACAATTCACCCCTCCACTTT
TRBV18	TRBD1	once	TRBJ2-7	CASVAPGGHYEQYF	TGTGCCTCGGTTGCGCCAGGGGGCCACTACGAGCAGTACTTC
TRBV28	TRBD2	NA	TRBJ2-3	CASSLPSGRTDTQYF	TGTGCCAGCAGTTTACCTAGCGGGCGAACAGATACGCAGTATTTT
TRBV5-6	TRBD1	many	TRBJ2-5	CASSLVGGRETQYF	TGTGCCAGCAGTTTAGTAGGGGGCCGGGAGACCCAGTACTTC
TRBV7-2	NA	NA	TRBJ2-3	CASSLAGTWLSRSTDTQYF	TGTGCCAGCAGCTTAGCCGGAACCTGGCTAAGCAGAAGCACAGATACGCAGTATTTT
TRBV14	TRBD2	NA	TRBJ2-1	CTSSPQPGLGSYNEQFF	TGTACCAGCAGCCCTCAACCGGGACTAGGATCCTACAATGAGCAGTTCTTC
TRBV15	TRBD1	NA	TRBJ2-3	CATSRGDRGVGDTQYF	TGTGCCACCAGCAGAGGGGACAGGGGGGTGGGAGATACGCAGTATTTT
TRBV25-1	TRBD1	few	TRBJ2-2	CASRDRERELFF	TGTGCCAGTCGGGACAGGGAAAGGGAGCTGTTTTTT
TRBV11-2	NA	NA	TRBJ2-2	CASSAPLAGELFF	TGTGCCAGCAGCGCGCCTCTGGCCGGGGAGCTGTTTTTT
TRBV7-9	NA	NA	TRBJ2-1	CASDFGSYNEQFF	TGTGCCAGCGATTTCGGATCCTACAATGAGCAGTTCTTC
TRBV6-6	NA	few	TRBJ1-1	CASSPPGGMNTEAFF	TGTGCCAGCAGTCCGCCGGGGGGAATGAACACTGAAGCTTTCTTT
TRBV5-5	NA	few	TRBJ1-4	CASSLGRTAPNEKLFF	TGTGCCAGCAGCTTGGGTCGGACAGCGCCTAATGAAAAACTGTTTTTT
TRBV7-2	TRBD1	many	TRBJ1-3	CASRLDRGPGNTIYF	TGTGCCAGCAGATTGGACAGGGGGCCTGGAAACACCATATATTTT
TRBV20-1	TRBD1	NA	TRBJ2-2	CSARPGQSNTGELFF	TGCAGTGCTCGACCGGGACAGTCGAACACCGGGGAGCTGTTTTTT
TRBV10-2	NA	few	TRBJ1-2	CASSVDSFYGYTF	TGCGCCAGCAGCGTAGACAGCTTCTATGGCTACACCTTC
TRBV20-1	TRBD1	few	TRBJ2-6	CSAYRGGANVLTF	TGCAGTGCGTACAGGGGGGGGGCCAACGTCCTGACTTTC
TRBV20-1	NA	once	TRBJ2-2	CSVPRRGGGNTGELFF	TGCAGTGTTCCGCGGAGGGGGGGCGGCAACACCGGGGAGCTGTTTTTT
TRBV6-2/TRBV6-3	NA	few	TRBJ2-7	CASRGTQAYEQYF	TGTGCCAGCAGAGGGACACAAGCCTACGAGCAGTACTTC
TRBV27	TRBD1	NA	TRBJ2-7	CASSPRQGFYEQYF	TGTGCCAGCAGTCCAAGACAGGGGTTCTACGAGCAGTACTTC